The 29 T cell receptor beta chains presented below share a single source sample, sequenced in a study of shared clonotypes between healthy human individuals. Libraries were prepared by immunoSEQ multiplex PCR; TCRdb keeps only in-frame clonotypes and omits some of them. The sample gives about 490,000 clones, over 75% of which show up once; about 13% is in the top ten. The specimen was PBMCs. The receptor set was obtained from a woman aged 40-49 years in good health. Some clones in this sample may be carry-over from other donors' samples.

The genes are TRBV9 and TRBJ1-1, with D perhaps TRBD1 (6 bases). Trimming removed 3 bases from V and 3 bases from J, with 18 bases in between. Per the germline V gene, CDR1 is SGDLS and CDR2 is YYNGEE. The CDR3 contains 16 residues. The CDR3 DNA reads as TGTGCCAGCAGCGCTATGACCGGGGGCGAGGACACTGAAGCTTTCTTT. This encodes CASSAMTGGEDTEAFF. Together with reference TRBV9 and TRBJ1-1, the CDR3 gives the full variable domain: DSGVTQTPKHLITATGQRVTLRCSPRSGDLSVYWYQQSLDQGLQFLIQYYNGEERAKGNILERFSAQQFPDLHSELNLSSLELGDSALYFCASSAMTGGEDTEAFFGQGTRLTVV.

This chain uses TRBV27 with TRBJ2-1; 10 bases align to TRBD2. V was clipped by 6 bases and J by 7 bases; unmatched bases: 6. Germline V gene data show CDR1 as MNHEY and CDR2 as SMNVEV (reference sequence). CDR3 length: 14 amino acids. CDR3 sequence: CASSSGTSVNEQFF. The CDR3, as DNA: TGTGCCAGCAGCTCCGGGACTAGCGTGAATGAGCAGTTCTTC.

The chain has TRBV28 and TRBJ1-5; D is perhaps TRBD1 (5 bases). CDR1 and CDR2 from the germline V gene are MDHEN and SYDVKM. CDR3 length: 20 residues. V shed 3 bases and J shed 0 bases, with 24 bases lying between them. Written as DNA, the CDR3 is TGTGCCAGCAGTTTCCCCGGGGCAGGTTCGAGCCCCTATAGCAATCAGCCCCAGCATTTT. Protein sequence: CASSFPGAGSSPYSNQPQHF.

The gene calls are TRBV5-4 and TRBJ1-2, with D possibly being TRBD1 (5 bases). Germline CDR1 SGHNT, CDR2 YYREEE (reference sequence). The CDR3 runs to 14 residues. The V and J ends lost 4 bases and 4 bases respectively, with 14 bases between them. CDR3 region: CASSRSQGGYGYTF. The CDR3, as DNA: TGTGCCAGCAGCCGATCTCAGGGAGGCTATGGCTACACCTTC.

This clone was seen at least ten times. The J gene is TRBJ2-3, the V gene TRBV9; 7 bases fit TRBD2. Trimming at V came to 1 base and at J to 3 bases, leaving 5 bases not matched to a gene. The CDR3 has 15 residues. Per germline, CDR1 SGDLS and CDR2 YYNGEE. The CDR3: CASSVSSGITDTQYF. The CDR3 bases are TGTGCCAGCAGCGTAAGCAGCGGGATAACAGATACGCAGTATTTT. Variable domain in full (rest from reference TRBV9 and TRBJ2-3): DSGVTQTPKHLITATGQRVTLRCSPRSGDLSVYWYQQSLDQGLQFLIQYYNGEERAKGNILERFSAQQFPDLHSELNLSSLELGDSALYFCASSVSSGITDTQYFGPGTRLTVL.

The rearrangement links TRBV28 to TRBJ2-7; 12 positions match TRBD2. The length of the CDR3 is 16 residues. Germline trimming cut 5 bases from V and 4 bases from J; bases unmatched to any gene: 9. CDR1 MDHEN and CDR2 SYDVKM come from the germline V gene. CDR3 in amino acids: CASSLLTSGRKYEQYF. In DNA form, the CDR3 reads TGTGCCAGCAGTCTCCTGACTAGCGGGAGAAAATACGAGCAGTACTTC.

This clone appeared once. This chain joins TRBV28 and TRBJ2-3, with TRBD2 matching over 9 bases. The germline CDR1 and CDR2 sequences are MDHEN and SYDVKM. V lost 6 bases to trimming and J lost 8 bases; unmatched junction nucleotides: 9. The CDR3 is 14 amino acids. The chain's CDR3 is CASSPGGGASTQYF. For the CDR3, the DNA is TGTGCCAGCAGCCCCGGCGGGGGGGCAAGTACGCAGTATTTT.

To note about this clone: A read error is the likely source, as a far larger clone sits one nucleotide away. The chain is built from TRBV7-8 and TRBJ2-5; maybe TRBD2 (6 bases). Germline loops: CDR1 SGHVS, CDR2 FQNEAQ. The length of the CDR3 is 14 residues. The V end was cut by 5 bases, the J end by 4 bases, with 14 bases between. The CDR3 DNA reads as TGTGCCAGCAGCCCCTGCGGGGCGGGAGAGACCCAGTACTTC. Amino acids: CASSPCGAGETQYF. The variable domain in full, with the rest retrieved from reference TRBV7-8 and TRBJ2-5, is GAGVSQSPRYKVAKRGQDVALRCDPISGHVSLFWYQQALGQGPEFLTYFQNEAQLDKSGLPSDRFFAERPEGSVSTLKIQRTQQEDSAVYLCASSPCGAGETQYFGPGTRLLVL.

The sample holds one count of this clone. The chain is built from TRBV7-2 and TRBJ2-2; D may be TRBD2 (6 bases). The CDR3 has 15 amino acids. CDR1 and CDR2 (germline): SGHTA, FQGNSA. V gave up 2 bases and J gave up 2 bases, with 9 bases separating them. CDR3 DNA sequence: TGTGCCAGCAGCTTATTGGGGGGAAACACCGGGGAGCTGTTTTTT. This codes for CASSLLGGNTGELFF.

This sequence joins TRBV18 and TRBJ1-1; TRBD1 matches at 7 bases. Unmatched junction bases numbered 7, after V lost 3 bases and J lost 12 bases. This CDR3 contains 12 residues. Germline CDR1 reads KGHSH; CDR2 reads LQKENI. The DNA of the CDR3 is TGTGCCAGCTCACCTGAACAGGGGCGGACTTTCTTT. It specifies CASSPEQGRTFF.

As regards this clone: A read error likely explains this, since a far larger clone differs by one base. The chain combines TRBV2 with TRBJ2-5; D is unresolved. Trimming stripped 4 bases from V and 9 bases from J, with 15 bases between. Germline lookup yields CDR1 SNHLY and CDR2 FYNNEI. The CDR3 length is 13 residues. CDR3 loop: CASSGIPRWAQYF. DNA of the CDR3: TGTGCCAGCAGTGGAATCCCCCGGTGGGCCCAGTACTTC. Complete variable domain (other parts from reference TRBV2 and TRBJ2-5): EPEVTQTPSHQVTQMGQEVILRCVPISNHLYFYWYRQILGQKVEFLVSFYNNEISEKSEIFDDQFSVERPDGSNFTLKIRSTKLEDSAMYFCASSGIPRWAQYFGPGTRLLVL.

Concerning this clone: A read error may produce the germline difference seen at one junction end. The V call is TRBV28, the J call TRBJ2-7, with 8 positions matching TRBD1. Germline V CDR1 and CDR2: MDHEN, SYDVKM. The CDR3 has 15 amino acids. This chain's CDR3 is CASSKPRTGSSEQYF. The CDR3 coding sequence is TGTGCCAGCAGTAAGCCCAGGACAGGGTCCTCCGAGCAGTACTTC. Using reference TRBV28 and TRBJ2-7 for the parts outside the CDR3, the full variable domain is DVKVTQSSRYLVKRTGEKVFLECVQDMDHENMFWYRQDPGLGLRLIYFSYDVKMKEKGDIPEGYSVSREKKERFSLILESASTNQTSMYLCASSKPRTGSSEQYFGPGTRLTVT.

The V and J genes are TRBV27 and TRBJ2-1; 7 nucleotides align to TRBD2. Germline CDR1 MNHEY, CDR2 SMNVEV (reference sequence). The CDR3 totals 14 residues. With V trimmed by 5 bases and J by 8 bases, 9 bases remained unmatched. DNA of the CDR3: TGTGCCAGCAGTACTCTGGGGGGGAGACATGAGCAGTTCTTC. Residues: CASSTLGGRHEQFF.

The chain recombines TRBV7-2 with TRBJ1-2; no clear D. Trimming stripped 4 bases from V and 6 bases from J, with 12 bases between. Germline V lookup: CDR1 SGHTA, CDR2 FQGNSA. The CDR3 sequence is 13 residues long. CDR3 region: CASSSLEGHGYTF. Here the CDR3 DNA reads TGTGCCAGCAGCTCTTTAGAGGGTCATGGCTACACCTTC.

Remarks on this clone: The likely explanation is a read error, given a far larger clone one base away. Likely a read error: the CDR3 ends without its conserved phenylalanine or tryptophan. This specimen includes other DNA sequences encoding the same CDR3. The chain employs TRBV6-5 and TRBJ2-7; 9 bases agree with TRBD2. After removal of 3 bases from V and 3 bases from J, the junction contained 9 bases not matched to a gene. This CDR3 has 16 residues. The germline V gene encodes CDR1 MNHEY and CDR2 SVGAGI. CDR3 amino acids: CASSYGLGTSIYEQYL. DNA of the CDR3: TGTGCCAGCAGTTATGGTCTGGGGACTAGCATCTACGAGCAGTACTTA.

This sequence joins TRBV5-1 and TRBJ1-3; TRBD1 agrees at 7 bases. The CDR3 covers 14 residues. V gave up 3 bases and J gave up 7 bases; unmatched junction bases: 7. Per the germline V gene, CDR1 is SGHRS and CDR2 is YFSETQ. CDR3 amino acids: CASSSGGVWNTIYF. CDR3 nucleotide sequence: TGCGCCAGCAGCTCAGGGGGGGTGTGGAACACCATATATTTT.

The V gene is TRBV14, the J gene TRBJ2-1; D ambiguous. V gave up 2 bases and J gave up 3 bases, with 11 bases separating them. CDR3 size: 15 residues. Germline V CDR1 and CDR2: SGHDN, FVKESK. CDR3: CASSQLGSLYNEQFF. In nucleotides, the CDR3 is TGTGCCAGCAGCCAATTGGGTTCTCTCTACAATGAGCAGTTCTTC.

The genes are TRBV7-8 and TRBJ2-3; no definite D call. Trimming pared 2 bases from V and 4 bases from J, leaving 7 bases between. CDR3 length equals 13 residues. Germline V CDR1 and CDR2: SGHVS, FQNEAQ. The CDR3 protein is CASSLPRPDTQYF. For the CDR3, the DNA is TGTGCCAGCAGCTTACCGAGGCCAGATACGCAGTATTTT.

Concerning this clone: This likely came from a read error, as a far larger clone is one base away. The gene calls are TRBV7-9 and TRBJ1-4, with TRBD1 as a possible D gene (6 bases). Germline CDR1 and CDR2: SEHNR and FQNEAQ (reference sequence). The CDR3 length is 14 residues. This chain's CDR3 is CTSSPLTGQEKLFF. CDR3 in DNA: TGTACCAGCAGCCCGTTGACAGGTCAGGAAAAACTGTTTTTT.

Details on this clone: With a far larger clone one base away, a read error is the likely cause. The chain has TRBV9 and TRBJ2-2, with D perhaps given as TRBD1 or TRBD2 (6 bases each). This CDR3 spans 15 amino acids. Germline-derived CDR1 and CDR2 are SGDLS and YYNGEE. CDR3 nucleotides: TGTGCCAGCAGCCCCTACCTGGGGGGCACCGTGGAGCTGTTTTTT. It codes for CASSPYLGGTVELFF.

This clone was detected once. The chain has TRBV5-1 and TRBJ1-5; D may be TRBD1 (5 bases). The CDR3 totals 15 residues. V lost 0 bases to trimming and J lost 4 bases, with 11 bases between them. CDR1 and CDR2 from the germline V gene are SGHRS and YFSETQ. The CDR3 bases are TGCGCCAGCAGCTTGGCGGGCAGGGCTAATCAGCCCCAGCATTTT. It encodes CASSLAGRANQPQHF.

The chain uses TRBV2 and TRBJ2-2, with D perhaps assigned TRBD1 or TRBD2 (5 bases each). Germline V lookup: CDR1 SNHLY, CDR2 FYNNEI. V lost 7 bases and J 0 bases, leaving 12 bases between the germline ends. The CDR3 sequence is 15 residues long. In DNA, the CDR3 is TGTGCCAGCACTAACACGGGACCGAACACCGGGGAGCTGTTTTTT. It codes for CASTNTGPNTGELFF.

The V gene is TRBV4-1, the J gene TRBJ1-1; D might be TRBD1 (5 bases). The germline CDR1 and CDR2 sequences are MGHRA and YSYEKL. The V and J ends lost 4 bases and 1 base respectively, with 22 bases between them. The length of the CDR3 is 18 residues. The DNA of the CDR3 is TGCGCCAGCAGCCTGCCATTTTGGGGGGATATTAAGAACACTGAAGCTTTCTTT. It codes for CASSLPFWGDIKNTEAFF.

The chain couples TRBV10-3 to TRBJ1-2; 10 bases match TRBD1. V shed 0 bases, J shed 5 bases, and the junction held 0 bases outside the gene matches. CDR1 and CDR2 (germline): ENHRY, SYGVKD. The CDR3 totals 14 residues. CDR3 nucleotides: TGTGCCATCAGTGAGTCGGACAGGGGGTATGGCTACACCTTC. Protein product: CAISESDRGYGYTF.

This rearrangement joins TRBV5-4 to TRBJ2-2; the match to TRBD1 covers 12 bases. Germline V gene lookup returns CDR1 SGHNT and CDR2 YYREEE (reference sequence). There are 17 residues in the CDR3. The trim removed 4 bases at V and 0 bases at J, leaving 4 bases unmatched. CDR3 protein: CASSRDRGLANTGELFF. The CDR3 nucleotides are TGTGCCAGCAGCCGGGACAGGGGGCTCGCGAACACCGGGGAGCTGTTTTTT.

This clone was picked up many times. Other DNA variants within this sample encode the same CDR3. This chain joins TRBV28 and TRBJ2-5; no clear D. V was trimmed by 5 bases and J by 7 bases, leaving 11 bases between them. The CDR3 extends over 12 amino acids. CDR1 is MDHEN and CDR2 is SYDVKM in the germline V gene. CDR3 sequence reads: CASSPILRTQYF. The CDR3 DNA reads TGTGCCAGCAGTCCCATCCTGAGGACCCAGTACTTC.

CDR3 in DNA: TGTGCCAGCAGCCCAGTGAGGGTTGCTGCCGATTGGAATGAGCAGTTCTTC. It translates to CASSPVRVAADWNEQFF. The rearrangement uses TRBV5-4 and TRBJ2-1, with D perhaps matching TRBD2 (5 bases). Trimming left V 4 bases short and J 7 bases short, with 24 bases between. The CDR3 has 17 amino acids. The V gene's germline CDR1 is SGHNT and CDR2 YYREEE (reference sequence).

V is TRBV29-1 and J is TRBJ2-1; a possible D gene is TRBD1 (6 bases). CDR1 is SQVTM and CDR2 is ANQGSEA in the germline V gene. The germline V and J ends were trimmed by 8 bases and 9 bases, with 17 bases remaining between them. This CDR3 spans 12 amino acids. The CDR3 DNA reads TGCAGCCCCAGGGGTCAAAAGGGTGAGCAGTTCTTC. Encoded protein: CSPRGQKGEQFF.

The chain combines TRBV5-4 with TRBJ2-5; D might be TRBD1 (5 bases). CDR1 is SGHNT and CDR2 is YYREEE in the germline V gene (reference sequence). CDR3 size: 14 residues. V lost 4 bases, J lost 0 bases, and 10 bases lay in between. The CDR3 protein is CASSTRQNQETQYF. In DNA form, the CDR3 reads TGTGCCAGCAGCACCCGACAGAACCAAGAGACCCAGTACTTC.